This TCR beta chain was identified in a study of blood T cell repertoires in COVID-19. Overall study context: The origin of the acute and convalescent COVID-19 samples was the United States, Italy and Spain.

Germline-derived CDR1 and CDR2 are MGHDK and SYGVNS. The germline V and J ends were trimmed by 3 bases and 0 bases, with 17 bases remaining between them. CDR3 length: 17 residues. Only in-frame clones appear in the TCRdb table, and some are missing; sequencing was by immunoSEQ multiplex PCR. The sample contains about 140,000 clones, around 84% of which appear only once. Sequencing used peripheral blood. This TCR came from a man in his 60s with active or convalescent COVID-19. The chain couples TRBV25-1 to TRBJ1-2; a weak D match, TRBD1 (6 bases). The CDR3 region is CASSDRTEWPSNYGYTF. The CDR3 DNA reads TGTGCCAGCAGTGATCGGACAGAATGGCCCTCTAACTATGGCTACACCTTC.